The subject of this entry is one TCR beta chain. Its target is unknown. These data are taken from a study of T-cell reconstitution after alpha-beta-depleted transplantation in children. Unique molecular identifiers featured in how the TCRbeta library was prepared. TCRdb re-called the PCR reads through MiXCR, storing one row per CDR3 protein. This sample yields under 400,000 distinct CDR3 sequences, of which around 25% are seen a single time; 10% to 11% belongs to the top ten. Overall study findings and caveats: Expanded graft clones numbering several hundred reportedly gave rise to alpha-beta T cells about two months after transplant. Certain patients had high TCRbeta diversity at day 60, and it came from recipient T cells and thymic progenitors that survived. Hyperexpanded clones declined; after one year, newly produced T cells mostly supplied diversity.

This receptor was taken from a male patient younger than 18 who had a stem cell transplant for acute lymphoblastic leukemia, so the T cells may come from the graft donor. The material was PBMCs, mostly from graft donor cells, obtained 180 days after TCRalphabeta/CD19-depleted stem cell transplant.

In nucleotides, the CDR3 is TGTGCCACCAGTACGGACAGGGTGGGTGGCTACACCTTC. This sequence encodes CATSTDRVGGYTF. The J gene is TRBJ1-2, the V gene TRBV24-1; 8 bases agree with TRBD1. Germline trimming cut 6 bases from V and 7 bases from J; bases unmatched to any gene: 6. CDR1 is KGHDR, CDR2 SFDVKD, per germline. The CDR3 is made up of 13 amino acids.